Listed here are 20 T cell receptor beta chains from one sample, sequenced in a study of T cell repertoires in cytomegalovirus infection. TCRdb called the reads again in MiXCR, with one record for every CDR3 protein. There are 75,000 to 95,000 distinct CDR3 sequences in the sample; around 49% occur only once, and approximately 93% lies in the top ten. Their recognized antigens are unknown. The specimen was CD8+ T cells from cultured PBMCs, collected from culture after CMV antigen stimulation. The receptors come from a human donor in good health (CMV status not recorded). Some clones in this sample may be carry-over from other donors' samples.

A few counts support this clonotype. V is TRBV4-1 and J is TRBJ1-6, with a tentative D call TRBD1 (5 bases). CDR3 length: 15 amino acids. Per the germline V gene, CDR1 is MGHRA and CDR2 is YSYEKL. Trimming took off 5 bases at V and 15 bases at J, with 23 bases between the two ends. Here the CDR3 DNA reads TGCGCCAGCAGCTTCGACAGAGATACTGCCGCCGGCCTCCACTTT. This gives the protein CASSFDRDTAAGLHF.

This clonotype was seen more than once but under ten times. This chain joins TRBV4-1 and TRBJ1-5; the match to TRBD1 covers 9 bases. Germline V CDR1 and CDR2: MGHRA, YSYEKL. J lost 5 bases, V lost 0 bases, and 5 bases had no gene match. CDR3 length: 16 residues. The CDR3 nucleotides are TGCGCCAGCAGCCAAGACTCCGGGACAGGGTATCAGCCCCAGCATTTT. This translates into CASSQDSGTGYQPQHF.

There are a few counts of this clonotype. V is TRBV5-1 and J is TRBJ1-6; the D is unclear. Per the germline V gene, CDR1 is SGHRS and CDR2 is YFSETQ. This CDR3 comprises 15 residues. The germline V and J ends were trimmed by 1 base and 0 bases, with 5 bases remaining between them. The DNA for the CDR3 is TGCGCCAGCAGCTTGTCGACCTCCTATAATTCACCCCTCCACTTT. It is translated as CASSLSTSYNSPLHF. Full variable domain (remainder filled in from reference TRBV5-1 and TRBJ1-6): KAGVTQTPRYLIKTRGQQVTLSCSPISGHRSVSWYQQTPGQGLQFLFEYFSETQRNKGNFPGRFSGRQFSNSRSEMNVSTLELGDSALYLCASSLSTSYNSPLHFGNGTRLTVT.

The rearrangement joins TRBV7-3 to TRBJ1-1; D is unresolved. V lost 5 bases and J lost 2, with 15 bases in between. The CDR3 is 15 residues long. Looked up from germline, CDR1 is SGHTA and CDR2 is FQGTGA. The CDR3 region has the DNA TGTGCCAGCAGCCTGACCCGAAGGGAAAACACTGAAGCTTTCTTT. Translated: CASSLTRRENTEAFF.

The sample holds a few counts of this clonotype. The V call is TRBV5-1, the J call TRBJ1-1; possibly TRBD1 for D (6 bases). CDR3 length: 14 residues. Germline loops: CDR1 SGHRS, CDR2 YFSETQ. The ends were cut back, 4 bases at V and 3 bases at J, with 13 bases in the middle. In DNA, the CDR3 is TGCGCCAGCAGCCCCCGGGGGGGCTACACTGAAGCTTTCTTT. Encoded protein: CASSPRGGYTEAFF.

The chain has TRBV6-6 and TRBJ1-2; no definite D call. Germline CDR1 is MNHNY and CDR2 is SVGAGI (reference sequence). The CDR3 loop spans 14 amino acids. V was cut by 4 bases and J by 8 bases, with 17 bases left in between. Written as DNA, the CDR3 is TGTGCCAGCAGTTTCTCGGACGGCCTAGGAGGCTACACCTTC. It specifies CASSFSDGLGGYTF.

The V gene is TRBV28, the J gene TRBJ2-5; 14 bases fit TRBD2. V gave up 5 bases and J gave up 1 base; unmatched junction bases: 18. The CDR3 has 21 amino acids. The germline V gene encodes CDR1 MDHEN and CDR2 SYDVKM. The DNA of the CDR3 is TGTGCCAGCAGTACCACCCGGACAGGGTGGACTAGCGGGAGGATCCAAGAGACCCAGTACTTC. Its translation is CASSTTRTGWTSGRIQETQYF.

The CDR3 DNA is TGTGCCAGCAGCTTAGCCGGTCTGGTGAGTCAGCCCCAGCATTTT. It codes for CASSLAGLVSQPQHF. This chain links TRBV7-9 with TRBJ1-5; D not certain. Trimming shortened V by 0 bases and J by 6 bases, and 12 bases separated the two germline ends. The CDR3 covers 15 residues. Germline values: CDR1 SEHNR, CDR2 FQNEAQ (reference sequence).

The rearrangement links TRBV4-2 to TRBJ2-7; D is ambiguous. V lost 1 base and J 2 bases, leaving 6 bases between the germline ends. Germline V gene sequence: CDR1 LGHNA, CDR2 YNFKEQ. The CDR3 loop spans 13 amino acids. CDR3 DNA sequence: TGTGCCAGCAGCCAAGGGCAGACCTACGAGCAGTACTTC. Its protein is CASSQGQTYEQYF.

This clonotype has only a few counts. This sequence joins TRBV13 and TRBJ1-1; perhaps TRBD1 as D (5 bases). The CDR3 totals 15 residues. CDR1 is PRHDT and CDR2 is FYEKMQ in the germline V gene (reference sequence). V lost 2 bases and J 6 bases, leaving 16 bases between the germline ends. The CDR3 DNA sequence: TGTGCCAGCAGCTTAATTGGGACCTCGGGCGCTGAAGCTTTCTTT. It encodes CASSLIGTSGAEAFF. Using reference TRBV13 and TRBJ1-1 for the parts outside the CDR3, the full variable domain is AAGVIQSPRHLIKEKRETATLKCYPIPRHDTVYWYQQGPGQDPQFLISFYEKMQSDKGSIPDRFSAQQFSDYHSELNMSSLELGDSALYFCASSLIGTSGAEAFFGQGTRLTVV.

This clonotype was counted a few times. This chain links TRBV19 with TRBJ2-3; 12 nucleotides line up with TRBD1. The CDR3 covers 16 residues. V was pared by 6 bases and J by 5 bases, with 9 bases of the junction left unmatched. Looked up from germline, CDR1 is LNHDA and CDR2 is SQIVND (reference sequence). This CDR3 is CASSLRDRGLRDTQYF. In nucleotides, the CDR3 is TGTGCCAGTAGCCTTAGGGACAGGGGGCTAAGAGATACGCAGTATTTT. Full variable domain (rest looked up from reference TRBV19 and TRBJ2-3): DGGITQSPKYLFRKEGQNVTLSCEQNLNHDAMYWYRQDPGQGLRLIYYSQIVNDFQKGDIAEGYSVSREKKESFPLTVTSAQKNPTAFYLCASSLRDRGLRDTQYFGPGTRLTVL.

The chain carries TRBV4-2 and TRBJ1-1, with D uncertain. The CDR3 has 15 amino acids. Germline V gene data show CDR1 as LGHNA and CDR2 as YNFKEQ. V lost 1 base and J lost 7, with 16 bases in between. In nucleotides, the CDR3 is TGTGCCAGCAGCCAAGTCTTCTCAGTTAACGATGAAGCTTTCTTT. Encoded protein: CASSQVFSVNDEAFF.

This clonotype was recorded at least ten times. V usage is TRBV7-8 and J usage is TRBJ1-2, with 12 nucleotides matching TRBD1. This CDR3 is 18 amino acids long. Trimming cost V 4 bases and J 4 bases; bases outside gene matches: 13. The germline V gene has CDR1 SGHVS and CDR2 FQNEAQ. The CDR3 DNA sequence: TGTGCCAGCAGCTCCAGCGCGGGACAGGGGGCGCTGAGCTATGGCTACACCTTC. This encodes CASSSSAGQGALSYGYTF.

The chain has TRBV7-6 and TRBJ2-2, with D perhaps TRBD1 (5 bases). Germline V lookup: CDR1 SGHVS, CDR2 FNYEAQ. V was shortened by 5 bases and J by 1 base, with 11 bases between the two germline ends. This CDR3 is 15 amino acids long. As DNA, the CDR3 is TGTGCCAGCAGCAGGACACCTCTGAACACCGGGGAGCTGTTTTTT. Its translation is CASSRTPLNTGELFF.

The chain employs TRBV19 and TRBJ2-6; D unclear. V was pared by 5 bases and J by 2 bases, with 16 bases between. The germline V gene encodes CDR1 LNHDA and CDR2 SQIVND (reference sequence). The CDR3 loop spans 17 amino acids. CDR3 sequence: CASSDRPEYAGANVLTF. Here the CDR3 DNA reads TGTGCCAGTAGTGACCGCCCCGAGTACGCTGGGGCCAACGTCCTGACTTTC.

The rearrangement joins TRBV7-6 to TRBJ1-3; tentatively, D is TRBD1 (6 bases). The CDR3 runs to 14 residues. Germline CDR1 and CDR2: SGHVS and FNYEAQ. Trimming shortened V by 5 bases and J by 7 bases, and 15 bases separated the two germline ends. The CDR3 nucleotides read TGTGCCAGCAGCCCGCGGGACAAGGAGAACACCATATATTTT. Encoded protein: CASSPRDKENTIYF.

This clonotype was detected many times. Here the CDR3 reads CASSLGSLGNTEAFF. CDR3 nucleotide sequence: TGTGCCAGCAGCTTAGGATCGTTAGGGAACACTGAAGCTTTCTTT. This chain uses TRBV7-9 with TRBJ1-1; D is unresolved. The CDR3 is 15 amino acids. V lost 1 base and J 1 base, leaving 10 bases between the germline ends. CDR1 SEHNR and CDR2 FQNEAQ come from the germline V gene (reference sequence).

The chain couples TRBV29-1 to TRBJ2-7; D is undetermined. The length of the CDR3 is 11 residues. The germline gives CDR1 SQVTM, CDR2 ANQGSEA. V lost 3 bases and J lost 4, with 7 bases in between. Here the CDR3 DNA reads TGCAGCGTTGAGTCTCTGTACGAGCAGTACTTC. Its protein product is CSVESLYEQYF.

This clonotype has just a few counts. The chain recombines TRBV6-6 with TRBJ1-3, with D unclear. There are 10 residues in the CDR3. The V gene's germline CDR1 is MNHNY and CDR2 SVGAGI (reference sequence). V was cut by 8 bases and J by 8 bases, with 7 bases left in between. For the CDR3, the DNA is TGTGCCAGCGCGGAGTACACCATATATTTT. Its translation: CASAEYTIYF.

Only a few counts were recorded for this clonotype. CDR3 region: CASSHNDRITEAFF. As DNA, the CDR3 is TGTGCCAGCAGTCATAACGACAGGATCACTGAAGCTTTCTTT. V usage is TRBV7-9 and J usage is TRBJ1-1; possible D gene TRBD1, 6 bases. Germline V CDR1 and CDR2: SEHNR, FQNEAQ (reference sequence). The length of the CDR3 is 14 residues. V was cut by 6 bases and J by 4 bases, with 15 bases left in between.